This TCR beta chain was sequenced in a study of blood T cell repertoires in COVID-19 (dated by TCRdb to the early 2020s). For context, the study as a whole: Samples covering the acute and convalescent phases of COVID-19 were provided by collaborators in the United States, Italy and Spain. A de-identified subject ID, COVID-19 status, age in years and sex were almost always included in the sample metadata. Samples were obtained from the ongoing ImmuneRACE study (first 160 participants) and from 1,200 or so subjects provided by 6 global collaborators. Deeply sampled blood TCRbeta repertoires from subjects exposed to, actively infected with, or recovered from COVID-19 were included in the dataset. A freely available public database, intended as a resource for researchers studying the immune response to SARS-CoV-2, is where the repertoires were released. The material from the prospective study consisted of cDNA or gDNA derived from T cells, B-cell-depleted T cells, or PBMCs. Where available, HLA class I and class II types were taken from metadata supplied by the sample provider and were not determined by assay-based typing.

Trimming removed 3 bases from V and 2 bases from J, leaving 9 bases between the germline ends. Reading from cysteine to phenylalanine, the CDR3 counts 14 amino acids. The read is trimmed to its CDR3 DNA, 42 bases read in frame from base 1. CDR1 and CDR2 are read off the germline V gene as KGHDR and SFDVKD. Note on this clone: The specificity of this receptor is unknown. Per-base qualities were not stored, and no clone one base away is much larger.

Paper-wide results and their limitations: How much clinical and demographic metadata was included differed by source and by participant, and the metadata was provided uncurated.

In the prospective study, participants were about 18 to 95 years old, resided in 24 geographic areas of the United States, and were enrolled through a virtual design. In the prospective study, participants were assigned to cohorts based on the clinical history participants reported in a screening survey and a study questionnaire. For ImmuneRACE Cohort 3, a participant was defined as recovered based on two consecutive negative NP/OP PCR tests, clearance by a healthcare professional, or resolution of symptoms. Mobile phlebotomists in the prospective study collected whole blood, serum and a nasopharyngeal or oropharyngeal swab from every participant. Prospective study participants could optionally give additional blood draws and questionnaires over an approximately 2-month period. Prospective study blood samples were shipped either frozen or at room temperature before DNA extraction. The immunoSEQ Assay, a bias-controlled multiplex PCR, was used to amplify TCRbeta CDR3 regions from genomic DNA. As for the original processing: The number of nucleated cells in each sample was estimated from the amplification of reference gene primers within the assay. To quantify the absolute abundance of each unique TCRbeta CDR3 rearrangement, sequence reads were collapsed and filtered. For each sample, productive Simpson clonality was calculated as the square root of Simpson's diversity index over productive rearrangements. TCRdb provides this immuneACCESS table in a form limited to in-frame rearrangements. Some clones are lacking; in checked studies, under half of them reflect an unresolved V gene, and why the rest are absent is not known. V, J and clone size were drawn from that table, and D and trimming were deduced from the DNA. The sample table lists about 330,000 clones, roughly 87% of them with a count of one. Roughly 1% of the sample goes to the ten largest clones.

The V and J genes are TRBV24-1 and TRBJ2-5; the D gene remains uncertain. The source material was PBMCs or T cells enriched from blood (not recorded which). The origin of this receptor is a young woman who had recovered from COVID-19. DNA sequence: TGTGCCACCAGTGATGCTGGCGGACAAGAGACCCAGTACTTC. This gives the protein CATSDAGGQETQYF.